A selection of T cell receptor beta chains follows, all from one sample in a study of shared clonotypes between healthy human individuals. Profiling relied on immunoSEQ multiplex PCR, and the TCRdb table lists in-frame clones only, not all of them. In the table there are a few million clones, 85% to 95% of which are singletons. The sample was naive CD4+ T cells from PBMCs. These receptors were taken from a man between 18 and 29 years old in good health. Some clones in this sample may be carry-over from other donors' samples. The conserved cysteine and the conserved F or W are not part of the CDR3 here. The D gene is left open where the match is weak.

CDR3 length | V gene | D gene | CDR3 protein
10 | TRBV6-5 | - | ASSSQHYGYT
11 | TRBV7-3 | - | ASSLASWGEQF
16 | TRBV28 | TRBD2 | ASSFRPRGGSLSHEQF
10 | TRBV2 | - | ASSDAGATQY
14 | TRBV7-2 | - | ASSLHRVAEYQPQH
12 | TRBV7-2 | - | ASSLRPPGETQY
14 | TRBV9 | TRBD1 | ASSLTDRALGYGYT
14 | TRBV11-2 | - | ASSSGFALANEKLF
14 | TRBV6-5 | - | ASSSGTGINTGELF
13 | TRBV2 | - | ASRDQGPQWGTQY
11 | TRBV6-6 | - | ASSLVVNTEAF
12 | TRBV6-5 | - | ASSYWASQETQY
14 | TRBV13 | TRBD1 | ASSPGGQGLNTEAF